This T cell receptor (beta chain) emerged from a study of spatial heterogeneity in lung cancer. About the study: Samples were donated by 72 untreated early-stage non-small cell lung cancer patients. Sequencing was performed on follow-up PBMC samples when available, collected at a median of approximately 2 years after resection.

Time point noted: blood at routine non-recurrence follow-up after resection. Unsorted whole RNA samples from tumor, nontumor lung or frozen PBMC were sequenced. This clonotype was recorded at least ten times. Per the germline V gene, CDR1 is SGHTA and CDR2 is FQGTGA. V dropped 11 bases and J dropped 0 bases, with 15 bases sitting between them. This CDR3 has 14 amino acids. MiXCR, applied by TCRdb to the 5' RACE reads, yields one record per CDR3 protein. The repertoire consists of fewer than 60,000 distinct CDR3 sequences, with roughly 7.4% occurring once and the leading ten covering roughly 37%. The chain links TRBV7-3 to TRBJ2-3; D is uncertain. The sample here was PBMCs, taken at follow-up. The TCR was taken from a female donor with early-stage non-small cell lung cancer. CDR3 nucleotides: TGTGCCCCCCCGAAGGCCCCTAGCACAGATACGCAGTATTTT. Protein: CAPPKAPSTDTQYF.